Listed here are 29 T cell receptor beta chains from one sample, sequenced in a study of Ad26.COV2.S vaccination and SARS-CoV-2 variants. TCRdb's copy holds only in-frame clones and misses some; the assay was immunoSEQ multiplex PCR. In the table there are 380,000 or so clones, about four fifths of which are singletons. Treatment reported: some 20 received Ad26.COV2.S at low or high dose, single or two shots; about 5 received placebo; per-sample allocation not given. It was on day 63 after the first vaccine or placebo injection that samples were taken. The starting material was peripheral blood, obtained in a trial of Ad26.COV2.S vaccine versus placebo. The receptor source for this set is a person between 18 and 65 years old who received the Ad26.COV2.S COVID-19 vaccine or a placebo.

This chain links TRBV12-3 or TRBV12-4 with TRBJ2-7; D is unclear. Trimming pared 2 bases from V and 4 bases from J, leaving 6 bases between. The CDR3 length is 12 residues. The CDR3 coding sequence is TGTGCCAGCAGTTTAAGATTTTACGAGCAGTACTTC. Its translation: CASSLRFYEQYF.

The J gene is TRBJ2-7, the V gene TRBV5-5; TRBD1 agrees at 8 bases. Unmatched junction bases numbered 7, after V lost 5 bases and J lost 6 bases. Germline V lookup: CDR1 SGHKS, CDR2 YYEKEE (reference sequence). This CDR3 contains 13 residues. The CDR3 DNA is TGTGCCAGCAGAACAGGACAGGGTCCCGAGCAGTACTTC. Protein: CASRTGQGPEQYF. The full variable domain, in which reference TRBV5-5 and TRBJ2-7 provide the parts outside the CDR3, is DAGVTQSPTHLIKTRGQQVTLRCSPISGHKSVSWYQQVLGQGPQFIFQYYEKEERGRGNFPDRFSARQFPNYSSELNVNALLLGDSALYLCASRTGQGPEQYFGPGTRLTVT.

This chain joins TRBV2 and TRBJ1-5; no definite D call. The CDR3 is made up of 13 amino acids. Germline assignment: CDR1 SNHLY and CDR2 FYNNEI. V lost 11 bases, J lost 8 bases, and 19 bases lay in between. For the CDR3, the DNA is TGTGCCTGCTTGTTCGATCTCGGGGAGCCCCAGCATTTT. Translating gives CACLFDLGEPQHF.

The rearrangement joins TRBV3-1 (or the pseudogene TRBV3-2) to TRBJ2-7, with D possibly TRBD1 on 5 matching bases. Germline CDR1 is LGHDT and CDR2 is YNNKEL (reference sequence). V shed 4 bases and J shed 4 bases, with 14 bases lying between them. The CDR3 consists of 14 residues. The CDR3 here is CASSPDSSRYEQYF. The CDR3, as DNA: TGTGCCAGCAGCCCTGACAGCAGTCGGTACGAGCAGTACTTC.

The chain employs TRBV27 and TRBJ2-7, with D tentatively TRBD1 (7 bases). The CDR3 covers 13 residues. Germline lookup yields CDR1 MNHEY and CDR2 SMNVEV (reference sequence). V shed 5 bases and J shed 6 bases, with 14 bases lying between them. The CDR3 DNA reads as TGTGCCAGCAGTCCATCAGGGGGAGGCGAGCAGTACTTC. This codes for CASSPSGGGEQYF.

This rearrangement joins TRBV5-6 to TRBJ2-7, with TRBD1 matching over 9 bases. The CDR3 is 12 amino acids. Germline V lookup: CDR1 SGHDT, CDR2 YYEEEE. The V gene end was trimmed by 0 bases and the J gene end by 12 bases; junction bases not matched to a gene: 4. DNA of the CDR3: TGTGCCAGCAGCTTGGGTACAGGGGGCCTGTACTTC. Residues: CASSLGTGGLYF.

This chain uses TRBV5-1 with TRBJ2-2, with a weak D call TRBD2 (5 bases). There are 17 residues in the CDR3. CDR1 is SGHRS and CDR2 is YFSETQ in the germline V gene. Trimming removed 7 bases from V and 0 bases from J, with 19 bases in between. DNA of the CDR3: TGCGCCAGCGGAAGGCCAGATGGAGCGGCGAACACCGGGGAGCTGTTTTTT. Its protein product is CASGRPDGAANTGELFF.

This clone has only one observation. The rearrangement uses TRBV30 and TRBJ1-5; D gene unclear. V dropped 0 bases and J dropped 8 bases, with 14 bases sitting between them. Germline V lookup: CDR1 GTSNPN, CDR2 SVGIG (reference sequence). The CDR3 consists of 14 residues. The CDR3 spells CAWSVRARSKPQHF. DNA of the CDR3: TGTGCCTGGAGTGTTCGGGCCCGGTCAAAGCCCCAGCATTTT.

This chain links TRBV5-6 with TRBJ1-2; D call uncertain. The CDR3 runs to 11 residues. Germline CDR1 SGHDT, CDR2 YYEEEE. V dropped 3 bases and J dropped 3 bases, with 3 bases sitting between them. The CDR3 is CASSSDYGYTF. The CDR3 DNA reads TGTGCCAGCAGCTCGGACTATGGCTACACCTTC.

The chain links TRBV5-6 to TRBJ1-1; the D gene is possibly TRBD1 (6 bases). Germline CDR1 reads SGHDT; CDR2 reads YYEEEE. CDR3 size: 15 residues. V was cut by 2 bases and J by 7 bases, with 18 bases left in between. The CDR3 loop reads CASSFRGWGAGEAFF. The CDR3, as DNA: TGTGCCAGCAGCTTTAGGGGTTGGGGGGCCGGTGAAGCTTTCTTT.

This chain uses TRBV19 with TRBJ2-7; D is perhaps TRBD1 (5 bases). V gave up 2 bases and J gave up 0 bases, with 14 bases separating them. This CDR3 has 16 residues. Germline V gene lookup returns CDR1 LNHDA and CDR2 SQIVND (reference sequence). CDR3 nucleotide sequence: TGTGCCAGTAGTATAAACGGCAGGGCAAGCTCCTACGAGCAGTACTTC. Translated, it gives CASSINGRASSYEQYF.

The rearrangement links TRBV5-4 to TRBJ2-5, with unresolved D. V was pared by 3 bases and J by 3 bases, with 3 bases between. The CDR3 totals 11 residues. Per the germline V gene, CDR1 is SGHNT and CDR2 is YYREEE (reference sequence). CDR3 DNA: TGTGCCAGCAGCTGGAAAGAGACCCAGTACTTC. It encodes CASSWKETQYF.

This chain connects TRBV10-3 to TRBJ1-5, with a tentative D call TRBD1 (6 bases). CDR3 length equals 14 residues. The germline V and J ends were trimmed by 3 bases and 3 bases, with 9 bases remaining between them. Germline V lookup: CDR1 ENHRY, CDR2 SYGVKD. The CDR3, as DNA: TGTGCCATCAGTGATGGACAGAACAATCAGCCCCAGCATTTT. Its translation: CAISDGQNNQPQHF.

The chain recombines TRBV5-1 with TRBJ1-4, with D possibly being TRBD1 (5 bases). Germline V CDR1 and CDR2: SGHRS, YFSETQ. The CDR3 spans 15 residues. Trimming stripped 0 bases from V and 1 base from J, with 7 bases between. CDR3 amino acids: CASSLEGVTNEKLFF. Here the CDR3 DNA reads TGCGCCAGCAGCTTGGAAGGGGTAACTAATGAAAAACTGTTTTTT. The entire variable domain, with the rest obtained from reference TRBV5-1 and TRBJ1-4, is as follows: KAGVTQTPRYLIKTRGQQVTLSCSPISGHRSVSWYQQTPGQGLQFLFEYFSETQRNKGNFPGRFSGRQFSNSRSEMNVSTLELGDSALYLCASSLEGVTNEKLFFGSGTQLSVL.

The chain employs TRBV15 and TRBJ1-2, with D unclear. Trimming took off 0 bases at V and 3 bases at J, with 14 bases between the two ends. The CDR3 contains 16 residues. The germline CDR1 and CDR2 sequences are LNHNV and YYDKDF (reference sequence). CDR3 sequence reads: CATSRDVRHPDYGYTF. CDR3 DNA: TGTGCCACCAGCAGAGATGTTCGGCATCCGGACTATGGCTACACCTTC.

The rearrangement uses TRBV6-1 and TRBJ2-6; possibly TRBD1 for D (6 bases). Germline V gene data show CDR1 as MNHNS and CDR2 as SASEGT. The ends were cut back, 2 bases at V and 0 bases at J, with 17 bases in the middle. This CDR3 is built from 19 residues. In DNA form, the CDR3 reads TGTGCCAGCAGTGAATTGAGGGGGTTTGGAATCTCTGGGGCCAACGTCCTGACTTTC. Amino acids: CASSELRGFGISGANVLTF.

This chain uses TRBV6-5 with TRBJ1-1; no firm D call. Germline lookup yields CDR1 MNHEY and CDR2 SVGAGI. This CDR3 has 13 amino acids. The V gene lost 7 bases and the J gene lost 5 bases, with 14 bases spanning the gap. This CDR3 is CASIFSRGTEAFF. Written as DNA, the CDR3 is TGTGCCAGCATTTTTTCTCGTGGGACTGAAGCTTTCTTT.

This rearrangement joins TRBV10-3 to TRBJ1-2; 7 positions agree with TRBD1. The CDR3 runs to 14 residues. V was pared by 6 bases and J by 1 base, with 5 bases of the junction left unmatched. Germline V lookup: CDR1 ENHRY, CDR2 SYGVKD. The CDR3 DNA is TGTGCCATCAGCTCAGGGGGGCTTAACTATGGCTACACCTTC. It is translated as CAISSGGLNYGYTF.

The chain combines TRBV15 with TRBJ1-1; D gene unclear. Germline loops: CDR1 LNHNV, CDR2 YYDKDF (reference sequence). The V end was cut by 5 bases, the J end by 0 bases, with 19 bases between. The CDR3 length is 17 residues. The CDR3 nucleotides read TGTGCCACCAGCTTTAACGGAGGGATAGGGATGAACACTGAAGCTTTCTTT. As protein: CATSFNGGIGMNTEAFF.

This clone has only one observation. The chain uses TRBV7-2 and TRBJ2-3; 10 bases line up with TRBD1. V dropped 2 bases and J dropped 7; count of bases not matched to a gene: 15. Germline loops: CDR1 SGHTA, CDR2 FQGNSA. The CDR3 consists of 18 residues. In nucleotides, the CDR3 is TGTGCCAGCAGCTTATGGGGGACAGGGGATTCTCTCTTTAATACGCAGTATTTT. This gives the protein CASSLWGTGDSLFNTQYF.

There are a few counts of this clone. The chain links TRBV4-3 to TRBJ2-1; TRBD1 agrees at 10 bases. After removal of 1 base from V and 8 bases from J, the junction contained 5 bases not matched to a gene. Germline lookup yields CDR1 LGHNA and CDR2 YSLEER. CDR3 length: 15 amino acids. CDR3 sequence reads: CASSQAWTGGDEQFF. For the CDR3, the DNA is TGCGCCAGCAGCCAAGCTTGGACAGGGGGGGATGAGCAGTTCTTC.

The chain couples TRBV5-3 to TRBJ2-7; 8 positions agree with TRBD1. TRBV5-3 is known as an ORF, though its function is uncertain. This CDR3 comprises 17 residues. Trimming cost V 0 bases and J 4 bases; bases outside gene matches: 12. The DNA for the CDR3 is TGTGCCAGAAGCTTGGGTGGACAGGGTTTGAGTTCGTACGAGCAGTACTTC. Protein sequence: CARSLGGQGLSSYEQYF.

CDR3 bases: TGTGCCAGCAGTAACAAACCGAACACTGAAGCTTTCTTT. Translation: CASSNKPNTEAFF. The J gene is TRBJ1-1, the V gene TRBV6-5; D is ambiguous. Trimming pared 5 bases from V and 1 base from J, leaving 8 bases between. Germline CDR1 is MNHEY and CDR2 is SVGAGI. This CDR3 spans 13 amino acids.

The CDR3 sequence is CASSKDLRVQETQYF. The CDR3 DNA sequence: TGCGCCAGCAGCAAGGATCTCCGGGTTCAAGAGACCCAGTACTTC. The chain is built from TRBV5-1 and TRBJ2-5, with no clear D. The CDR3 runs 15 residues. Trimming removed 4 bases at V and 2 bases at J, with 15 bases between. The germline V gene encodes CDR1 SGHRS and CDR2 YFSETQ.

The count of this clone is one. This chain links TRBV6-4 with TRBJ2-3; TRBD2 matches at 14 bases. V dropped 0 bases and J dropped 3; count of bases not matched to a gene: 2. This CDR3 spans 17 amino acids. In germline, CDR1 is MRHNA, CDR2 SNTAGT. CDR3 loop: CASSDSRTSGRTDTQYF. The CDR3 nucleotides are TGTGCCAGCAGTGACTCGAGGACTAGCGGGAGGACAGATACGCAGTATTTT.

In DNA, the CDR3 is TGTGCCAGCAGCTCCTCTCTAGGAGGTACGCAGTATTTT. This sequence encodes CASSSSLGGTQYF. This sequence joins TRBV7-3 and TRBJ2-3, with D perhaps matching TRBD2 (5 bases). This CDR3 comprises 13 residues. Per germline, CDR1 SGHTA and CDR2 FQGTGA. V was clipped by 4 bases and J by 8 bases, with 13 bases between them.

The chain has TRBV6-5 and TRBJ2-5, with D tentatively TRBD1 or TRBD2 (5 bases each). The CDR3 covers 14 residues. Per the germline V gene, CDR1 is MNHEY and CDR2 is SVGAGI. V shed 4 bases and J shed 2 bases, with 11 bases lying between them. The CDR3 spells CASSFGTGQETQYF. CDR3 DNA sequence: TGTGCCAGCAGTTTTGGGACGGGACAAGAGACCCAGTACTTC.

CDR3 nucleotides: TGTGCCAGCAGCCAAGTGGAAGGGGCTAACTATGGCTACACCTTC. Its translation is CASSQVEGANYGYTF. This chain connects TRBV4-2 to TRBJ1-2, with D perhaps matching TRBD1 (5 bases). This CDR3 is 15 amino acids long. V shed 1 base and J shed 0 bases, with 9 bases lying between them. Germline-derived CDR1 and CDR2 are LGHNA and YNFKEQ.

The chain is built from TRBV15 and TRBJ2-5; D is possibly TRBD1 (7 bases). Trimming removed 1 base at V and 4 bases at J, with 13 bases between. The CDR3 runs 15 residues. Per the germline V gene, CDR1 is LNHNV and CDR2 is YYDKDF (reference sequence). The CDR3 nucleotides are TGTGCCACCAGCAGAGTCAGGGGGGCCGGAGAGACCCAGTACTTC. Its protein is CATSRVRGAGETQYF.